The T cell receptor (beta chain) under discussion was sequenced for a study of T-cell memory formation after mild COVID-19. Study details: Clustering of TCRs was largely donor specific. Study-wide results and caveats: Some SARS-CoV-2-responding clones were already detected in memory before infection. Contracting CD8+ clones were enriched in EMRA, CD4+ mainly in CM and EM.

Points on this clonotype: The antigen remains undetermined.

TCR alpha and TCR beta cDNA libraries carrying sample barcodes and UMIs were produced by 5'RACE using constant-segment primers. TCRdb redid the calling of the 5' RACE reads with MiXCR, one entry per CDR3 protein. The sample lists around 390,000 distinct CDR3 sequences; 16% were seen once. This TCR was recovered from a man between 18 and 29 years old who had mild COVID-19 (a few samples of this study predate the infection). Cell type and time point are not known. The sequencing input was PBMCs or a T cell subset sorted from them (not recorded which).

As DNA, the CDR3 is TGCAGTGCAACCGACAGGGGGGGGATGGAGACCCAGTACTTC. Translating it yields CSATDRGGMETQYF. The chain is built from TRBV20-1 and TRBJ2-5, with 9 positions matching TRBD1. The V gene end was trimmed by 6 bases and the J gene end by 5 bases; junction bases not matched to a gene: 10. The germline gives CDR1 DFQATT, CDR2 SNEGSKA (reference sequence). The CDR3 contains 14 residues.